This T cell receptor (beta chain) was documented in a study of shared clonotypes between healthy human individuals. Study in general: Per-donor plates numbered three CD4 naive, three CD4 memory, two CD8 naive and one CD8 memory. General study points: The four-donor shared clonotypes exceeded non-shared clonotypes in generation probability, with non-shared ones scoring lower. A handful of donors showed sharing of around 5% of naive CD4 clonotypes.

The data were produced by immunoSEQ multiplex PCR, yet TCRdb's version contains in-frame clones alone and is incomplete. The sample consists of about 2,200,000 clones, approximately 94% of them appearing once. Cells designated naive CD8 were CD45RO-negative and were positively selected for CCR7, with terminally differentiated effector memory CD45RA+ cells excluded. Recent vaccinations or acute infections were absent in the healthy HIV-negative adult donors. In the case of this clone: Its antigen remains unknown.

Germline values: CDR1 MGHRA, CDR2 YSYEKL. The CDR3 runs to 17 residues. The ends lost 4 bases at V and 8 bases at J; junction bases unmatched: 16. The sequence was collected from a man aged 18 to 35 in good health. Some clones in this sample may be carry-over from other donors' samples. The chain carries TRBV4-1 and TRBJ1-4; 7 nucleotides line up with TRBD1. The sample was naive CD8+ T cells from PBMCs. DNA for the CDR3: TGCGCCAGCAGCCTCCTGGAAAAGGGGGCGCCCCGGGAAAAACTGTTTTTT. It codes for CASSLLEKGAPREKLFF.